A selection of T cell receptor beta chains follows, all from one sample in a study of CD8 T cells in Susac syndrome. TCRdb fed the immunoSEQ multiplex PCR reads into MiXCR, producing one record per CDR3 protein. The top ten hold around 0.1% of the sample, which has roughly 120,000 distinct CDR3 sequences, about 95% seen once. The sequenced sample consisted of CD4+ T cells from PBMCs. These receptors were taken from a human donor in good health. The CDR3 runs from the conserved cysteine through the conserved F or W. The order of the fields is J gene, D gene, V gene, CDR3 DNA, CDR3 protein. D genes are given only for firm matches.

>TRBJ2-2|TRBD1|TRBV6-2/TRBV6-3
TGTGCCAGCAGACAGGACAGGGGCGTCACCACCGGGGAGCTGTTTTTT
CASRQDRGVTTGELFF
>TRBJ2-7|-|TRBV2
TGTGCCAGCAGTGAAGCGCTCGTGGCAGCGTCGGGGCAGTACTTC
CASSEALVAASGQYF
>TRBJ2-1|-|TRBV24-1
TGTGCCACCAGTGATAGTATCAGGGGGGGTGAGCAGTTCTTC
CATSDSIRGGEQFF
>TRBJ1-1|-|TRBV6-5
TGTGCCAGCAGTTCCCCCGGGAGGGTGAGCACTGAAGCTTTCTTT
CASSSPGRVSTEAFF
>TRBJ1-2|TRBD1|TRBV23-1
TGCGCCAGCAGTCAATCGGTAGTGCGGGGACAGTCGGACTATGGCTACACCTTC
CASSQSVVRGQSDYGYTF
>TRBJ2-2|TRBD2|TRBV18
TGTGCCAGCTCACCAATCCTAGCGGGAGCTAAGAGCGGGGAGCTGTTTTTT
CASSPILAGAKSGELFF
>TRBJ1-1|-|TRBV20-1
TGCAGTGCTAGAAGGGGGGGCTCTTCACCCGCTGAAGCTTTCTTT
CSARRGGSSPAEAFF
>TRBJ2-1|-|TRBV5-1
TGCGCCAGCAGTCCCCAACAGGTAGGGGCCTACAATGAGCAGTTCTTC
CASSPQQVGAYNEQFF
>TRBJ2-7|-|TRBV7-7
TGTGCTAGCAGCTGGGGCAACGAGCAGTACTTC
CASSWGNEQYF
>TRBJ2-3|-|TRBV5-6
TGTGCCAGCAGCCACAGAACCCTGGGTGGCACAGATACGCAGTATTTT
CASSHRTLGGTDTQYF
>TRBJ2-1|TRBD2|TRBV20-1
TGCAGTGCACCCGAGGGGCTAGCGGGAAGGGAGCAGTTCTTC
CSAPEGLAGREQFF
>TRBJ2-7|-|TRBV7-9
TGTGCCAGCAGCTTATTCCAGGTCTACGAGCAGTACTTC
CASSLFQVYEQYF
>TRBJ2-1|TRBD2|TRBV5-6
TGTGCCAGCAGCTTGGGGGGGGGAACCCCCAAGGGCGAGCAGTTCTTC
CASSLGGGTPKGEQFF
>TRBJ2-7|-|TRBV5-6
TGTGCCAGCAGCTTCGGGTACACCAACTCCTACGAGCAGTACTTC
CASSFGYTNSYEQYF
>TRBJ1-4|-|TRBV9
TGTGCCAGCAGCGCTCTTCGGGGGCGATTAAATGAAAAACTGTTTTTT
CASSALRGRLNEKLFF
>TRBJ2-3|-|TRBV7-2
TGTGCCAGCAGCTTAGGACTCCCGGGAACAGATACGCAGTATTTT
CASSLGLPGTDTQYF
>TRBJ1-1|TRBD1|TRBV2
TGTGCCAGCAGTAACCAAGGGACAGAGAACACTGAAGCTTTCTTT
CASSNQGTENTEAFF
>TRBJ2-3|-|TRBV28
TGTGCCAGCATTCAGGGGTCTAGCACAGATACGCAGTATTTT
CASIQGSSTDTQYF
>TRBJ2-1|-|TRBV20-1
TGCAGTGCTAGGGATTGGCGGCCCTCAAGGGGCAACAATGAGCAGTTCTTC
CSARDWRPSRGNNEQFF
>TRBJ2-1|-|TRBV15
TGTGCCACCGAAGTTGGGAATTTGTTCGATGAGCAGTTCTTC
CATEVGNLFDEQFF
>TRBJ2-5|-|TRBV27
TGTGCCAGCAGTTTATCGACAGGAAAGAGTCAAGAGACCCAGTACTTC
CASSLSTGKSQETQYF
>TRBJ2-1|TRBD2|TRBV5-1
TGCGCCAGCAGCTCGGGACTAGCGGGAGGGCTTGTCAATGAGCAGTTCTTC
CASSSGLAGGLVNEQFF